Below are 16 T cell receptor beta chains sequenced from a single sample in a study of T-cell reconstitution after alpha-beta-depleted transplantation in children (dated by TCRdb to 2015 to 2016). The receptor library was made with PCR. Sequencing used an Illumina HiSeq 2500. TCR libraries were prepared with molecular barcoding, using unique molecular identifiers to normalize TCRbeta repertoire quantification. Using fastp trimming at Q25 and MiXCR clonotype assembly, TCRdb reanalyzed the public sequencing data and kept in-frame beta chains. Each record represents a unique CDR3 protein, reported with the most common genes and DNA among its rows. The sample data list around 700,000 distinct CDR3 sequences, and 10% to 15% of these were observed just once. The ten largest clones capture 0.79% of the sample. The sample's treatment or condition, from its label and the paper: allogeneic hematopoietic cell transplantation with graft depleted of TCRalphabeta T cells and CD19 B cells.

The material sequenced was PBMCs, taken before TCRalphabeta/CD19-depleted stem cell transplant. The receptors come from a girl under 10 years old with congenital amegakaryocytic thrombocytopenia, due to receive a stem cell transplant.

This clonotype has just a few counts. The V gene is TRBV11-1, the J gene TRBJ1-2; 10 nucleotides line up with TRBD1. The germline V gene has CDR1 SGHAT and CDR2 FQDESV (reference sequence). The CDR3 length is 18 residues. Losses at the gene ends were 4 bases for V and 7 bases for J; bases not matched to a gene: 18. As DNA, the CDR3 is TGTGCCAGCAGCTCCAGGCCTAGGGCCGGGACAGGGGCCTCTGGCTACACCTTC. Amino acid sequence: CASSSRPRAGTGASGYTF.

This clonotype was detected many times. This rearrangement joins TRBV6-1 to TRBJ1-1; unclear D gene. From germline, CDR1 is MNHNS and CDR2 SASEGT. Between the trimmed V and J ends, which lost 6 bases and 1 base, there was a span of 6 bases. The length of the CDR3 is 12 residues. The CDR3 loop reads CASRGGNTEAFF. In DNA form, the CDR3 reads TGTGCCAGCAGAGGCGGGAACACTGAAGCTTTCTTT.

This clonotype was seen at least ten times. The rearrangement joins TRBV20-1 to TRBJ2-7, with D maybe TRBD1 (5 bases). V was pared by 3 bases and J by 3 bases, with 9 bases between. CDR1 and CDR2 (germline): DFQATT, SNEGSKA (reference sequence). This CDR3 region has 12 residues. Here the CDR3 DNA reads TGCAGTGCTAGTCCAGACAGCTACGAGCAGTACTTC. Translation gives CSASPDSYEQYF.

This clonotype has at least ten counts. The genes are TRBV29-1 and TRBJ2-1; TRBD2 is a possible D gene (6 bases). Trimming pared 1 base from V and 8 bases from J, leaving 12 bases between. Germline CDR1 reads SQVTM; CDR2 reads ANQGSEA. The CDR3 contains 13 residues. CDR3 region: CSVEVRRGDEQFF. The CDR3, as DNA: TGCAGCGTTGAAGTTCGGAGGGGCGATGAGCAGTTCTTC.

This clonotype has a handful of counts. This rearrangement joins TRBV3-1 to TRBJ1-4, with 10 bases lining up with TRBD1. The germline CDR1 and CDR2 sequences are LGHDT and YNNKEL (reference sequence). The J segment lost 7 bases and the V segment lost 1 base, leaving 3 bases of the junction unmatched. The CDR3 spans 15 residues. CDR3 residues: CASSQAGTGAEKLFF. In DNA form, the CDR3 reads TGTGCCAGCAGCCAAGCTGGGACAGGGGCTGAAAAACTGTTTTTT.

The table lists this clonotype with a few counts. The chain couples TRBV28 to TRBJ2-3; 13 bases map to TRBD2. This CDR3 region has 20 residues. V lost 2 bases, J lost 1 base, and 12 bases stayed unmatched. Per germline, CDR1 MDHEN and CDR2 SYDVKM. The CDR3 here is CASSLRWTSGSSWGTDTQYF. Here the CDR3 DNA reads TGTGCCAGCAGTTTACGGTGGACTAGCGGGAGTTCGTGGGGCACAGATACGCAGTATTTT.

This clonotype was detected many times. A junction end diverges from the germline sequence, so it may reflect a read error. V gene TRBV7-8 combines with J gene TRBJ1-4; 10 bases fit TRBD1. The CDR3 sequence is 15 residues long. Germline loops: CDR1 SGHVS, CDR2 FQNEAQ. The CDR3 region is CASRPVGTGEEKLFF. The CDR3 DNA reads as TGTGCTAGCAGGCCCGTGGGGACAGGGGAGGAAAAACTGTTTTTT. The complete variable domain, with remaining parts taken from reference TRBV7-8 and TRBJ1-4, reads GAGVSQSPRYKVAKRGQDVALRCDPISGHVSLFWYQQALGQGPEFLTYFQNEAQLDKSGLPSDRFFAERPEGSVSTLKIQRTQQEDSAVYLCASRPVGTGEEKLFFGSGTQLSVL.

The V gene is TRBV10-3, the J gene TRBJ2-7; 7 bases line up with TRBD2. Trimming cost V 10 bases and J 2 bases; bases outside gene matches: 5. The CDR3 is 12 residues long. CDR1 is ENHRY, CDR2 SYGVKD, per germline. The CDR3 nucleotides are TGTGCCACAACTAGCGAGACCTACGAGCAGTACTTC. It specifies CATTSETYEQYF.

This clonotype was recorded a few times. The chain employs TRBV19 and TRBJ2-2; tentatively, D is TRBD1 (6 bases). The CDR3 contains 15 residues. With 0 bases removed from V and 4 bases from J, the gap between germline ends came to 9 bases. The V gene's germline CDR1 is LNHDA and CDR2 SQIVND (reference sequence). The CDR3 bases are TGTGCCAGTAGTATAGATGCAGGGGTCACCGGGGAGCTGTTTTTT. It specifies CASSIDAGVTGELFF.

This clonotype has just a few counts. J is TRBJ1-1 and V is TRBV5-1, with D uncertain. Deletions cut 0 bases from V and 6 bases from J, with 15 bases between. The CDR3 sequence is 15 residues long. Germline V gene sequence: CDR1 SGHRS, CDR2 YFSETQ. DNA for the CDR3: TGCGCCAGCAGCTTGGATGCCTCTTCGGAGGCTGAAGCTTTCTTT. The encoded protein is CASSLDASSEAEAFF.

This clonotype was counted at least ten times. In nucleotides, the CDR3 is TGTGCCAGCAGTGAGCGGGCCTCCTACAATGAGCAGTTCTTC. Amino acid sequence: CASSERASYNEQFF. The J gene is TRBJ2-1, the V gene TRBV6-1, with D possibly TRBD2 on 5 matching bases. CDR1 is MNHNS and CDR2 is SASEGT in the germline V gene. The V gene lost 3 bases and the J gene lost 0 bases, with 6 bases spanning the gap. The CDR3 loop spans 14 amino acids.

The table lists this clonotype with many counts. The V gene is TRBV10-2, the J gene TRBJ1-1; unclear D gene. Looked up from germline, CDR1 is WSHSY and CDR2 is SAAADI. The CDR3 is 17 residues long. The germline V and J ends were trimmed by 0 bases and 6 bases, with 20 bases remaining between them. The CDR3 here is CASSESSFRGRVAEAFF. CDR3 nucleotides: TGCGCCAGCAGTGAGTCCTCTTTCCGGGGTCGTGTGGCTGAAGCTTTCTTT.

This clonotype came up many times. The chain has TRBV18 and TRBJ2-2; D remains ambiguous. The CDR3 runs 14 residues. The germline V and J ends were trimmed by 4 bases and 7 bases, with 13 bases remaining between them. The germline CDR1 and CDR2 sequences are KGHSH and LQKENI. DNA of the CDR3: TGTGCCAGCTCACGTCCACAGACAAACGGGGAGCTGTTTTTT. Amino acid sequence: CASSRPQTNGELFF.

The rearrangement joins TRBV25-1 to TRBJ2-1, with 10 positions matching TRBD2. CDR1 and CDR2 (germline): MGHDK, SYGVNS. CDR3 length: 16 residues. With 0 bases clipped from V and 7 bases from J, the junction kept 6 bases outside the gene matches. The CDR3 loop reads CASSEYMGLALNEQFF. Written as DNA, the CDR3 is TGTGCCAGCAGTGAATATATGGGACTAGCGCTTAATGAGCAGTTCTTC.

Regarding this clonotype: A much larger clone sits a single nucleotide away, making a read error possible. The genes are TRBV20-1 and TRBJ1-5, with D unresolved. This CDR3 spans 13 amino acids. Germline lookup yields CDR1 DFQATT and CDR2 SNEGSKA (reference sequence). The CDR3 region has the DNA TGCAGTGCTAGACGGGAGAGAAATCAGCCCCAGCTTTTT. This sequence encodes CSARRERNQPQLF.

A word on this clonotype: A much more abundant neighbour one base away suggests this may be a read error. The gene calls are TRBV29-1 and TRBJ2-7; D is perhaps TRBD2 (5 bases). This CDR3 has 14 residues. V shed 2 bases and J shed 4 bases, with 15 bases lying between them. CDR1 SQVTM and CDR2 ANQGSEA come from the germline V gene. In DNA form, the CDR3 reads TGCAGCGTTGAACCCGGGAACATCCGATACGAGCAGTACTTC. It is translated as CSVEPGNIRYEQYF.